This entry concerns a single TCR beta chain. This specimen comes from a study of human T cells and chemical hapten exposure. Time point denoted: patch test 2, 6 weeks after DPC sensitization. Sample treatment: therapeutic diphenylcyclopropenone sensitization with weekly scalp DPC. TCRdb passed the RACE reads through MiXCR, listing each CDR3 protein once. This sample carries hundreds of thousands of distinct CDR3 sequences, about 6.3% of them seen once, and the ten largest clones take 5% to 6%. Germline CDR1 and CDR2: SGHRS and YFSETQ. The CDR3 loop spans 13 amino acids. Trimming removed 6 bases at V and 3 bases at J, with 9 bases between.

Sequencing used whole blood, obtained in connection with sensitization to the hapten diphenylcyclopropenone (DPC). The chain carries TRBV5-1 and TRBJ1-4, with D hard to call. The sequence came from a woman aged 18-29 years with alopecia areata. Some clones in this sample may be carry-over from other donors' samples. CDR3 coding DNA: TGCGCCAGCAAAGTAGGATCTAATGAAAAACTGTTTTTT. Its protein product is CASKVGSNEKLFF.